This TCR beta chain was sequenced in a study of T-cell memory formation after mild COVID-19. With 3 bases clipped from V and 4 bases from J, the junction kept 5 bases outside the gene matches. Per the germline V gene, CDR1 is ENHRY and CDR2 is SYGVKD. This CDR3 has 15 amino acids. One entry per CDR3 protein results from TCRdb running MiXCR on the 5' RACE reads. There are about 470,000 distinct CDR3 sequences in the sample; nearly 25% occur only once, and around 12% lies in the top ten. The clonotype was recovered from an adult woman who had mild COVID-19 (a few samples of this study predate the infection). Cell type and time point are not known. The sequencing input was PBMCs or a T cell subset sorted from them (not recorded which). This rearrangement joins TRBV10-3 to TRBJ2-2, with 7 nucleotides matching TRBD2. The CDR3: CAISEGREPTGELFF. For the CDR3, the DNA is TGTGCCATCAGTGAAGGGAGGGAACCCACCGGGGAGCTGTTTTTT.